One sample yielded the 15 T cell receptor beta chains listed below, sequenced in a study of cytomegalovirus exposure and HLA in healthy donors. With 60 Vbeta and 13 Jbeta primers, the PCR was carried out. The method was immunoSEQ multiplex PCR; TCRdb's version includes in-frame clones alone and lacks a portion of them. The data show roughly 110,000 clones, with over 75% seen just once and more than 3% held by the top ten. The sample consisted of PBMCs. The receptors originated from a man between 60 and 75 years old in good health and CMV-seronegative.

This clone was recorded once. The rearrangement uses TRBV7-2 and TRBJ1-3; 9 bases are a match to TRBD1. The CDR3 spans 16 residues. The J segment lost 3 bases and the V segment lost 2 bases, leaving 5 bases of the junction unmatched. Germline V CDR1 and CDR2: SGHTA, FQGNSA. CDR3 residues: CASSLLGQGGGNTIYF. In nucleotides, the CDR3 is TGTGCCAGCAGCTTACTGGGACAGGGCGGTGGAAACACCATATATTTT.

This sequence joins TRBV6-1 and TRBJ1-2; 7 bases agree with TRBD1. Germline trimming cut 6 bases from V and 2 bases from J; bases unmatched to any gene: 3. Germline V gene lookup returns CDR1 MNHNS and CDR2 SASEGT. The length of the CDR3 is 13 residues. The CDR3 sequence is CASRRTGNYGYTF. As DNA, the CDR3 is TGTGCCAGCAGGCGGACAGGAAACTATGGCTACACCTTC.

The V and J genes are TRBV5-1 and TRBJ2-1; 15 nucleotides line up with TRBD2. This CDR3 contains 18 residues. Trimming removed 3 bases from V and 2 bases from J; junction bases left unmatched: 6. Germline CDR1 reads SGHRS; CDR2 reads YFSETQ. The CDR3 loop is CASSSWTSGGAAYNEQFF. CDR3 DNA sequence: TGCGCCAGCAGCTCCTGGACTAGCGGGGGGGCCGCCTACAATGAGCAGTTCTTC.

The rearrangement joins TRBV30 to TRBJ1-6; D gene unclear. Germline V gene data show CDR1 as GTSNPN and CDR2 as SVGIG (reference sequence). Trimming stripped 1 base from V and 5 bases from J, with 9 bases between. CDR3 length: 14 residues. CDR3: CAWSASQNNSPLHF. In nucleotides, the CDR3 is TGTGCCTGGAGTGCCTCACAAAATAATTCACCCCTCCACTTT.

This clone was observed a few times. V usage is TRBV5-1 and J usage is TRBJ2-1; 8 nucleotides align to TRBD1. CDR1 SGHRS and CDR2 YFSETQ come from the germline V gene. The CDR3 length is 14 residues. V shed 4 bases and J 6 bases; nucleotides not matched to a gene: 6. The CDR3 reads CASSPTGGSNEQFF. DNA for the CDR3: TGCGCCAGCAGCCCCACAGGGGGAAGCAATGAGCAGTTCTTC.

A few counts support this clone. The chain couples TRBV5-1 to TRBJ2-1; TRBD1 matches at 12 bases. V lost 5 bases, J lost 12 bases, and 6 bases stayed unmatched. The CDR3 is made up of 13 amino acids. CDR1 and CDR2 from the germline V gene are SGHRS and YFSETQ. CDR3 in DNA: TGCGCCAGCAGGGGACAGGGGGCCCTTGGGCAGTTCTTC. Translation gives CASRGQGALGQFF.

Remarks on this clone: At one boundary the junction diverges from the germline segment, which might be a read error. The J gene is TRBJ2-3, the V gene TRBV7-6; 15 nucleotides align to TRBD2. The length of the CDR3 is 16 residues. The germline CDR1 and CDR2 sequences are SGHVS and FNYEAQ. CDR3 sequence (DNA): TGTGCCAGCAGTCGAGGACTAGCGGGGGGGCGAGATACCCAGTATTTT. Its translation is CASSRGLAGGRDTQYF.

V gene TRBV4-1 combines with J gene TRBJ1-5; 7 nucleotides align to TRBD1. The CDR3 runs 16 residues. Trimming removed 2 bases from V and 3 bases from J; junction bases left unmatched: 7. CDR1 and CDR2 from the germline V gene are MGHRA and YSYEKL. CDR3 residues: CASSQRTGVYNQPQHF. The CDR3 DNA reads TGCGCCAGCAGCCAACGTACAGGGGTTTACAATCAGCCCCAGCATTTT.

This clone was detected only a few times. In DNA, the CDR3 is TGTGCCAGCAGCTTCGTTCGAGCTGAAGCTTTCTTT. It encodes CASSFVRAEAFF. This chain connects TRBV5-6 to TRBJ1-1; D ambiguous. This CDR3 region has 12 residues. V shed 2 bases and J shed 6 bases, with 8 bases lying between them. Looked up from germline, CDR1 is SGHDT and CDR2 is YYEEEE.

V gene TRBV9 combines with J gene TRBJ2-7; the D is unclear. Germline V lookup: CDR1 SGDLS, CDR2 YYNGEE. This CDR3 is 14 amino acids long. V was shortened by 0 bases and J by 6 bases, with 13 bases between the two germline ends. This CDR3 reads CASSVDQEPGEQYF. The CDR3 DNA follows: TGTGCCAGCAGCGTAGATCAAGAGCCCGGCGAGCAGTACTTC.

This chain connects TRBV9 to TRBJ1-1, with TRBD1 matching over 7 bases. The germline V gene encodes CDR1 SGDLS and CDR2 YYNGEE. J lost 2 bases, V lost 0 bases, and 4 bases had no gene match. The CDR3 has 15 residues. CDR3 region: CASSVETGVNTEAFF. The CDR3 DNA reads TGTGCCAGCAGCGTAGAAACAGGGGTTAACACTGAAGCTTTCTTT.

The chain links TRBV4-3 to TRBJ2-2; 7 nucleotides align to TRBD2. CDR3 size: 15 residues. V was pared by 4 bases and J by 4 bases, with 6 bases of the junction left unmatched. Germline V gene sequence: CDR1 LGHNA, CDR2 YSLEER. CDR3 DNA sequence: TGCGCCAGCAGCCGGGGCAGGGAGGGCACCGGGGAGCTGTTTTTT. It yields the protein CASSRGREGTGELFF.

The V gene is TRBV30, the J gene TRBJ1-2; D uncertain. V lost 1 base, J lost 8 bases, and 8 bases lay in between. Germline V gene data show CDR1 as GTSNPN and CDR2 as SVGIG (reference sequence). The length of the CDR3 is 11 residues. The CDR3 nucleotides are TGTGCCTGGAGTGCGTCGAGCGGCTACACCTTC. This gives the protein CAWSASSGYTF.

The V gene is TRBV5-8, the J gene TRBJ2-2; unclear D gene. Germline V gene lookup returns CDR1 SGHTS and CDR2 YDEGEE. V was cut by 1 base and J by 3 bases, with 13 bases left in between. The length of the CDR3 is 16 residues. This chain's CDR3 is CASSLLRRLDTGELFF. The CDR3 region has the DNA TGTGCCAGCAGCTTGCTTCGGCGACTCGACACCGGGGAGCTGTTTTTT.

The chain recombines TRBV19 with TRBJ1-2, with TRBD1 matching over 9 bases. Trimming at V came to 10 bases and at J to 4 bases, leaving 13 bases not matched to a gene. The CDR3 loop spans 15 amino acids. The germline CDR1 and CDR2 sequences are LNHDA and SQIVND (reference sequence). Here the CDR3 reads CAIRTGDFGAYGYTF. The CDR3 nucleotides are TGTGCCATTCGGACAGGGGATTTCGGGGCCTATGGCTACACCTTC.